This TCR beta chain is drawn from a study of metastatic and nonmetastatic thyroid tumors. On the study more broadly: Repertoire data that came from the blood and tumor or nodule tissue of malignant and benign thyroid patients were compared.

TCRdb called clones again from the PCR reads with MiXCR. The data contain 32,000 or so clones, 20% of them singletons. Ten or more counts support this clone. Its target is not known. A much larger clone lies one base from this, so it may be a read error. Other DNA sequences in this specimen translate into the identical CDR3. Trimming left V 3 bases short and J 4 bases short, with 16 bases between. This CDR3 has 15 amino acids. Per the germline V gene, CDR1 is DFQATT and CDR2 is SNEGSKA (reference sequence). Every patient underwent thyroid surgery untreated. Study-level findings and limits: Relative to benign nodules, malignant thyroid tumors were reportedly characterized by significantly elevated TCR beta diversity in blood and tumor.

Sequencing input: blood. This clonotype was obtained from a female donor with papillary thyroid cancer or a benign thyroid nodule (not recorded which). Some clones in this sample may be carry-over from other donors' samples. This chain uses TRBV20-1 with TRBJ2-1; TRBD2 is a possible D gene (5 bases). The CDR3 region has the DNA TGCAGTGCTAGGATGGATGGAGGATTATACAATGAGCAGTTCTTC. This codes for CSARMDGGLYNEQFF.